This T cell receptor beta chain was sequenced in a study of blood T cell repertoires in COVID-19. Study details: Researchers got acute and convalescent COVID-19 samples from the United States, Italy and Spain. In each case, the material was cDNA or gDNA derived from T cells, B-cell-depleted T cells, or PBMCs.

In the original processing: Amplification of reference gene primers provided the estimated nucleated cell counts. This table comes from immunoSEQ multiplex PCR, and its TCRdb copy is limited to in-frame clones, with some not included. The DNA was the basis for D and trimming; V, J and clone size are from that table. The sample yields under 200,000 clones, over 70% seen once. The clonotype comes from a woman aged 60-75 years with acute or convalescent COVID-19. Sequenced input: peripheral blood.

The CDR3 DNA follows: TGCGCCAGCAGCCTTATAACAGGGCATGGCTACACCTTC. Translating gives CASSLITGHGYTF. This sequence joins TRBV5-1 and TRBJ1-2; tentative D call: TRBD1 (6 bases). Trimming left V 4 bases short and J 6 bases short, with 13 bases between. This CDR3 has 13 residues. Germline V gene lookup returns CDR1 SGHRS and CDR2 YFSETQ. Full variable domain (remainder filled in from reference TRBV5-1 and TRBJ1-2): KAGVTQTPRYLIKTRGQQVTLSCSPISGHRSVSWYQQTPGQGLQFLFEYFSETQRNKGNFPGRFSGRQFSNSRSEMNVSTLELGDSALYLCASSLITGHGYTFGSGTRLTVV.